One sample yielded the 6 T cell receptor beta chains listed below, sequenced in a study of blood T cell repertoires in COVID-19. The table came from immunoSEQ multiplex PCR; TCRdb's copy has only in-frame clones and leaves some out. The sample carries roughly 290,000 clones, about 89% recorded once. The sequenced sample was peripheral blood. The receptors derive from a man aged 25-45 years with acute or convalescent COVID-19.

The genes are TRBV18 and TRBJ2-1; tentatively, D is TRBD2 (6 bases). CDR3 length equals 15 residues. Germline V gene data show CDR1 as KGHSH and CDR2 as LQKENI. V lost 6 bases, J lost 4 bases, and 16 bases lay in between. The CDR3 DNA reads TGTGCCAGCTCGGGCTACCGCGGGGTTTACAATGAGCAGTTCTTC. Translating it yields CASSGYRGVYNEQFF.

This chain connects TRBV6-5 to TRBJ1-1, with 9 bases that match TRBD1. The CDR3 is made up of 16 amino acids. V lost 2 bases, J lost 3 bases, and 7 bases stayed unmatched. CDR1 and CDR2 from the germline V gene are MNHEY and SVGAGI. The CDR3 spells CASSYEDRGLDTEAFF. Written as DNA, the CDR3 is TGTGCCAGCAGTTACGAGGACAGGGGCTTGGACACTGAAGCTTTCTTT.

The chain links TRBV3-1 (or the pseudogene TRBV3-2) to TRBJ2-7, with D maybe TRBD2 (5 bases). Germline CDR1 and CDR2: LGHDT and YNNKEL (reference sequence). Between the trimmed V and J ends, which lost 1 base and 6 bases, there was a span of 13 bases. This CDR3 contains 14 residues. CDR3 nucleotides: TGTGCCAGCAGCCAAGCAAATCGCGGGTCCGAGCAGTACTTC. This sequence encodes CASSQANRGSEQYF.

The J gene is TRBJ1-2, the V gene TRBV18; 7 bases align to TRBD1. Per germline, CDR1 KGHSH and CDR2 LQKENI. Losses at the gene ends were 3 bases for V and 8 bases for J; bases not matched to a gene: 6. The CDR3 runs 13 residues. The DNA of the CDR3 is TGTGCCAGCTCACCCGCGACAGGGCGAGGCTACACCTTC. The encoded protein is CASSPATGRGYTF. Supplemented by reference TRBV18 and TRBJ1-2, the full variable domain reads NAGVMQNPRHLVRRRGQEARLRCSPMKGHSHVYWYRQLPEEGLKFMVYLQKENIIDESGMPKERFSAEFPKEGPSILRIQQVVRGDSAAYFCASSPATGRGYTFGSGTRLTVV.

The chain carries TRBV28 and TRBJ1-5; 9 positions agree with TRBD1. The V gene's germline CDR1 is MDHEN and CDR2 SYDVKM. V dropped 6 bases and J dropped 6; count of bases not matched to a gene: 6. The CDR3 consists of 14 residues. The chain's CDR3 is CASSRDRVSQPQHF. The CDR3 bases are TGTGCCAGCAGCCGGGACAGGGTAAGTCAGCCCCAGCATTTT.

The chain couples TRBV5-6 to TRBJ1-1, with D maybe TRBD1 (5 bases). CDR1 is SGHDT, CDR2 YYEEEE, per germline. CDR3 length: 16 amino acids. Trimming removed 4 bases at V and 0 bases at J, with 16 bases between. CDR3 sequence reads: CASSPHKGFMNTEAFF. DNA for the CDR3: TGTGCCAGCAGCCCACATAAGGGGTTCATGAACACTGAAGCTTTCTTT.